The 26 T cell receptor beta chains in this list originate from one sample, sequenced in a study of beta chain features in type 1 diabetes (dated by TCRdb to 2016 to 2018). What the research found in general, with its limitations: Type 1 diabetes patients showed a moderate but significant shortening of TCRB CDR3 length in all four CD4+ subsets.

Library generation was performed with the immunoSEQ multiplex PCR assay. The entire amount of isolated RNA was reverse transcribed using the High Capacity cDNA Reverse Transcription Kit, so the sequenced TCRB transcripts were expressed ones. TCRdb's version of the immuneACCESS table is confined to in-frame rearrangements and falls short of the full clone set. An unresolved V gene accounts for under half of the shortfall where checked; the remainder is of unknown origin. The sample has around 130,000 clones on record, approximately 10% of them singletons. 0.75% of the sample is in the top ten clones. Their cognate antigens are unknown. Sequencing used central memory CD4+ T cells from blood. These receptors were collected from a man aged 25 to 45 with type 1 diabetes.

The chain joins TRBV7-9 to TRBJ2-7; possible D gene TRBD2, 5 bases. Per germline, CDR1 SEHNR and CDR2 FQNEAQ (reference sequence). CDR3 length equals 13 residues. With 3 bases removed from V and 6 bases from J, the gap between germline ends came to 12 bases. CDR3 coding DNA: TGTGCCAGCAGCTTCGGGATGGTTCTCGAGCAGTACTTC. Translated, it gives CASSFGMVLEQYF. Complete variable domain (other parts from reference TRBV7-9 and TRBJ2-7): DTGVSQNPRHKITKRGQNVTFRCDPISEHNRLYWYRQTLGQGPEFLTYFQNEAQLEKSRLLSDRFSAERPKGSFSTLEIQRTEQGDSAMYLCASSFGMVLEQYFGPGTRLTVT.

The V and J genes are TRBV7-2 and TRBJ2-4; TRBD1 agrees at 8 bases. In germline, CDR1 is SGHTA, CDR2 FQGNSA. The CDR3 contains 13 residues. The J segment lost 7 bases and the V segment lost 6 bases, leaving 5 bases of the junction unmatched. CDR3 sequence (DNA): TGTGCCAGCAGTTCAACAGGGGGGAACATTCAGTACTTC. Encoded protein: CASSSTGGNIQYF.

This clone came up a few times. The chain couples TRBV28 to TRBJ2-2; TRBD1 aligns across 9 bases. The CDR3 contains 15 residues. Germline V lookup: CDR1 MDHEN, CDR2 SYDVKM. Germline trimming cut 3 bases from V and 7 bases from J; bases unmatched to any gene: 6. CDR3 nucleotide sequence: TGTGCCAGCAGTTTTGGGGACAGGGCCGTCGGGGAGCTGTTTTTT. Its protein is CASSFGDRAVGELFF. The whole variable domain, filled in from reference TRBV28 and TRBJ2-2, reads DVKVTQSSRYLVKRTGEKVFLECVQDMDHENMFWYRQDPGLGLRLIYFSYDVKMKEKGDIPEGYSVSREKKERFSLILESASTNQTSMYLCASSFGDRAVGELFFGEGSRLTVL.

This rearrangement joins TRBV4-3 to TRBJ2-7; tentative D call: TRBD2 (5 bases). CDR3 length equals 15 residues. The germline V and J ends were trimmed by 0 bases and 2 bases, with 11 bases remaining between them. In germline, CDR1 is LGHNA, CDR2 YSLEER. This chain's CDR3 is CASSQDRGRTYEQYF. The CDR3 DNA reads as TGCGCCAGCAGCCAAGATCGGGGTCGCACCTACGAGCAGTACTTC.

The V and J genes are TRBV5-1 and TRBJ2-3; the D is unclear. The CDR3 length is 14 residues. Germline assignment: CDR1 SGHRS and CDR2 YFSETQ. Trimming removed 2 bases from V and 1 base from J, with 8 bases in between. In DNA, the CDR3 is TGCGCCAGCAGCTTCGGTGAGGGCACAGATACGCAGTATTTT. Its translation is CASSFGEGTDTQYF. Variable domain in full (rest from reference TRBV5-1 and TRBJ2-3): KAGVTQTPRYLIKTRGQQVTLSCSPISGHRSVSWYQQTPGQGLQFLFEYFSETQRNKGNFPGRFSGRQFSNSRSEMNVSTLELGDSALYLCASSFGEGTDTQYFGPGTRLTVL.

Concerning this clone: The sample has other DNA sequences that encode this CDR3 too. The rearrangement joins TRBV5-1 to TRBJ1-3; unclear D gene. The length of the CDR3 is 15 residues. Trimming took off 0 bases at V and 0 bases at J, with 7 bases between the two ends. Per the germline V gene, CDR1 is SGHRS and CDR2 is YFSETQ. CDR3 sequence: CASSLVGDSGNTIYF. CDR3 nucleotides: TGCGCCAGCAGCTTGGTGGGAGACTCTGGAAACACCATATATTTT.

The chain carries TRBV7-2 and TRBJ2-5; D remains unclear. The V end was cut by 5 bases, the J end by 1 base, with 11 bases between. This CDR3 contains 14 residues. Germline CDR1 is SGHTA and CDR2 is FQGNSA. As DNA, the CDR3 is TGTGCCAGCAGCCGCTCAGGTACCCAAGAGACCCAGTACTTC. Translated: CASSRSGTQETQYF.

V usage is TRBV2 and J usage is TRBJ2-3; 8 bases are shared with TRBD2. The CDR3 sequence is 14 residues long. The germline V gene has CDR1 SNHLY and CDR2 FYNNEI. V trimming: 7 bases; J trimming: 1 base; junction bases outside the gene matches: 4. In DNA form, the CDR3 reads TGTGCCAGCACTTTGACTAGCGGCACAGATACGCAGTATTTT. Its translation is CASTLTSGTDTQYF.

A few counts support this clone. V is TRBV18 and J is TRBJ2-2; TRBD1 aligns across 7 bases. The trim removed 3 bases at V and 1 base at J, leaving 8 bases unmatched. Germline assignment: CDR1 KGHSH and CDR2 LQKENI. The CDR3 has 17 residues. CDR3 coding DNA: TGTGCCAGCTCACCCCCTGGACAGGAAAAGAACACCGGGGAGCTGTTTTTT. It translates to CASSPPGQEKNTGELFF. Full variable domain (missing parts from reference TRBV18 and TRBJ2-2): NAGVMQNPRHLVRRRGQEARLRCSPMKGHSHVYWYRQLPEEGLKFMVYLQKENIIDESGMPKERFSAEFPKEGPSILRIQQVVRGDSAAYFCASSPPGQEKNTGELFFGEGSRLTVL.

J is TRBJ2-1 and V is TRBV7-6; perhaps TRBD2 as D (6 bases). Trimming stripped 4 bases from V and 4 bases from J, with 26 bases between. This CDR3 has 19 residues. CDR1 and CDR2 from the germline V gene are SGHVS and FNYEAQ. CDR3 bases: TGTGCCAGCAGCTCCTTACCCCCCGGCGGGGCCAATGCTTACAATGAGCAGTTCTTC. Its translation: CASSSLPPGGANAYNEQFF. Full variable domain (remainder filled in from reference TRBV7-6 and TRBJ2-1): GAGVSQSPRYKVTKRGQDVALRCDPISGHVSLYWYRQALGQGPEFLTYFNYEAQQDKSGLPNDRFSAERPEGSISTLTIQRTEQRDSAMYRCASSSLPPGGANAYNEQFFGPGTRLTVL.

CDR3 protein: CSVGLVRYGYTF. The CDR3 DNA sequence: TGCAGCGTTGGGCTCGTACGCTATGGCTACACCTTC. The chain is built from TRBV29-1 and TRBJ1-2, with unresolved D. The CDR3 contains 12 residues. Trimming pared 4 bases from V and 4 bases from J, leaving 10 bases between. Germline lookup yields CDR1 SQVTM and CDR2 ANQGSEA.

This clone appeared many times. The gene calls are TRBV15 and TRBJ2-3; D gene unclear. The CDR3 is 13 amino acids. The V and J ends lost 8 bases and 1 base respectively, with 10 bases between them. Germline CDR1 LNHNV, CDR2 YYDKDF (reference sequence). This chain's CDR3 is CATGLLGTDTQYF. CDR3 nucleotide sequence: TGTGCCACCGGGCTTTTGGGCACAGATACGCAGTATTTT.

This clone turned up a few times. J is TRBJ1-1 and V is TRBV7-9, with D tentatively TRBD1 (6 bases). Germline values: CDR1 SEHNR, CDR2 FQNEAQ (reference sequence). V lost 5 bases to trimming and J lost 11 bases, with 15 bases between them. The CDR3 runs to 12 residues. Written as DNA, the CDR3 is TGTGCCAGCAGCCGCGAACAGGGAGAGGCTTTCTTT. It is translated as CASSREQGEAFF.

This clone was detected only a few times. The chain uses TRBV27 and TRBJ2-5; 7 bases map to TRBD1. The CDR3 is made up of 14 amino acids. V lost 3 bases to trimming and J lost 3 bases; unmatched junction nucleotides: 4. Germline V gene lookup returns CDR1 MNHEY and CDR2 SMNVEV (reference sequence). The CDR3 nucleotides read TGTGCCAGCAGTTTGGCCGGGACAGAAGAGACCCAGTACTTC. This encodes CASSLAGTEETQYF.

The chain has TRBV2 and TRBJ1-1; possibly TRBD1 for D (5 bases). Germline V gene data show CDR1 as SNHLY and CDR2 as FYNNEI. V was shortened by 8 bases and J by 6 bases, with 16 bases between the two germline ends. The CDR3 runs to 13 residues. The DNA for the CDR3 is TGTGCCAGCCGACTTGACAGTTCAGCTGAAGCTTTCTTT. Encoded protein: CASRLDSSAEAFF.

The chain recombines TRBV11-2 with TRBJ1-6; D gene unclear. The germline V gene has CDR1 SGHAT and CDR2 FQNNGV. V lost 3 bases to trimming and J lost 4 bases, with 7 bases between them. The CDR3 loop spans 14 amino acids. CDR3 in DNA: TGTGCCAGCAGCTTGGGCCGATATAATTCACCCCTCCACTTT. Translated, it gives CASSLGRYNSPLHF.

This clone was counted only a few times. The chain employs TRBV5-6 and TRBJ1-6; tentative D call: TRBD1 (6 bases). This CDR3 has 15 amino acids. Trimming took 2 bases from V and 7 from J, leaving 13 bases between them. Germline values: CDR1 SGHDT, CDR2 YYEEEE. The CDR3 region is CASSFWGPWNSPLHF. The CDR3 nucleotides are TGTGCCAGCAGCTTCTGGGGGCCTTGGAATTCACCCCTCCACTTT.

The chain has TRBV4-3 and TRBJ2-3; D remains unclear. CDR3 length: 14 residues. CDR1 is LGHNA, CDR2 YSLEER, per germline. Trimming stripped 1 base from V and 6 bases from J, with 11 bases between. Here the CDR3 reads CASSQGIAADTQYF. In nucleotides, the CDR3 is TGCGCCAGCAGCCAAGGGATAGCCGCCGATACGCAGTATTTT.

This clone has only one observation. This chain connects TRBV28 to TRBJ2-5; 7 bases are a match to TRBD2. Germline V gives CDR1 MDHEN, CDR2 SYDVKM. The CDR3 totals 12 residues. Unmatched junction bases numbered 7, after V lost 2 bases and J lost 13 bases. The CDR3 nucleotides read TGTGCCAGCAGTTTAACGCACTCGGGAGGGTACTTC. Its protein product is CASSLTHSGGYF.

The chain combines TRBV19 with TRBJ1-5; D possibly corresponds to TRBD1 (6 bases). The CDR3 runs to 13 residues. Trimming pared 6 bases from V and 4 bases from J, leaving 10 bases between. The germline gives CDR1 LNHDA, CDR2 SQIVND (reference sequence). The CDR3 nucleotides are TGTGCCAGTAGCCCGACAGGTAATCAGCCCCAGCATTTT. This gives the protein CASSPTGNQPQHF.

This clone came up a few times. The rearrangement uses TRBV21-1 and TRBJ1-1. TRBV21-1 is a pseudogene. This CDR3 comprises 14 residues. CDR3 amino acids: CASSNQPATTEAFF. Here the CDR3 DNA reads TGTGCCAGCAGCAATCAACCAGCGACCACTGAAGCTTTCTTT.

The chain recombines TRBV7-2 with TRBJ2-5, with D perhaps TRBD2 (5 bases). Germline-derived CDR1 and CDR2 are SGHTA and FQGNSA. The CDR3 is made up of 14 amino acids. V lost 0 bases, J lost 1 base, and 6 bases lay in between. The CDR3 bases are TGTGCCAGCAGCTTAGCGGGGAGCCAAGAGACCCAGTACTTC. Protein product: CASSLAGSQETQYF.

This clone turned up a few times. The chain recombines TRBV29-1 with TRBJ2-3; 8 nucleotides agree with TRBD2. With 4 bases clipped from V and 0 bases from J, the junction kept 9 bases outside the gene matches. The CDR3 totals 16 residues. CDR1 is SQVTM and CDR2 is ANQGSEA in the germline V gene. The CDR3 DNA sequence: TGCAGCGTTGGATTGACCAGCGGGGGAAGCACAGATACGCAGTATTTT. As protein: CSVGLTSGGSTDTQYF.

J is TRBJ2-4 and V is TRBV7-2, with TRBD1 identical over 7 bases. Germline V gene data show CDR1 as SGHTA and CDR2 as FQGNSA. The J segment lost 8 bases and the V segment lost 5 bases, leaving 9 bases of the junction unmatched. The CDR3 consists of 14 residues. For the CDR3, the DNA is TGTGCCAGCAGCCCTCCGACAGGGCTAGACATTCAGTACTTC. This gives the protein CASSPPTGLDIQYF.

V usage is TRBV18 and J usage is TRBJ2-7; no definite D call. The CDR3 totals 13 residues. From germline, CDR1 is KGHSH and CDR2 LQKENI. V lost 4 bases and J lost 5, with 12 bases in between. CDR3 nucleotides: TGTGCCAGCTCACAGCAATTTCGCGACGAGCAGTACTTC. Amino acids: CASSQQFRDEQYF. Variable domain in full (rest from reference TRBV18 and TRBJ2-7): NAGVMQNPRHLVRRRGQEARLRCSPMKGHSHVYWYRQLPEEGLKFMVYLQKENIIDESGMPKERFSAEFPKEGPSILRIQQVVRGDSAAYFCASSQQFRDEQYFGPGTRLTVT.

The V gene is TRBV6-6, the J gene TRBJ1-5; D is ambiguous. V shed 2 bases and J shed 11 bases, with 19 bases lying between them. There are 15 residues in the CDR3. Germline V gene lookup returns CDR1 MNHNY and CDR2 SVGAGI (reference sequence). In DNA form, the CDR3 reads TGTGCCAGCAGTTACGTGGAGGGCGGAGGTACGACCCAGCATTTT. It translates to CASSYVEGGGTTQHF.